This T cell receptor beta chain was profiled in a study of blood T cell repertoires in COVID-19. For the study at large: Some COVID-19 samples were acute and others convalescent; all came from the United States, Italy and Spain. T cells, B-cell-depleted T cells, or PBMCs supplied cDNA or gDNA.

The CDR3 runs to 15 residues. V lost 0 bases to trimming and J lost 8 bases; unmatched junction nucleotides: 5. Germline loops: CDR1 SGHTA, CDR2 FQGNSA. Source study methods: It was from reference gene primer amplification that nucleated cell counts were estimated. Assay: immunoSEQ multiplex PCR; the TCRdb copy retains only in-frame clones and omits some. Clonal size and the V and J genes are those of that table, whereas D and trimming came from the DNA. The profile covers about 200,000 clones, with 84% appearing a single time and 13% taken by the ten largest. The sequencing input was peripheral blood. This rearrangement joins TRBV7-2 to TRBJ2-1; 9 bases match TRBD1. This receptor was identified in a human donor in a cohort sampled during active COVID-19. DNA of the CDR3: TGTGCCAGCAGCTTAGCCCATACAGGGGGCGATGAGCAGTTCTTC. Its protein is CASSLAHTGGDEQFF. Using reference TRBV7-2 and TRBJ2-1 for the parts outside the CDR3, the full variable domain is GAGVSQSPSNKVTEKGKDVELRCDPISGHTALYWYRQSLGQGLEFLIYFQGNSAPDKSGLPSDRFSAERTGGSVSTLTIQRTQQEDSAVYLCASSLAHTGGDEQFFGPGTRLTVL.